Presented here are 21 T cell receptor beta chains from one specimen sequenced in a study of long-term antiretroviral therapy in people with HIV. They ran version v3.0 of the immunoSEQ assay at survey level. TCRdb's table, derived via immunoSEQ multiplex PCR, lists solely in-frame clones and lacks some. There are under 50,000 clones in the sample; about 95% occur only once, and 2.2% lies in the top ten. Sample: unsorted PBMCs, taken roughly 9.5 years after starting antiretroviral therapy. The receptor set was obtained from a man aged 25-40 years with HIV.

The CDR3 bases are TGTGCCAGCAGCCTGGACGGTGACAGTCAGACCCAGTACTTC. It yields the protein CASSLDGDSQTQYF. The V call is TRBV9, the J call TRBJ2-5; D perhaps matches TRBD1 (5 bases). The CDR3 is 14 residues long. Between the trimmed V and J ends, which lost 4 bases and 6 bases, there was a span of 16 bases. Looked up from germline, CDR1 is SGDLS and CDR2 is YYNGEE. Full variable domain (rest looked up from reference TRBV9 and TRBJ2-5): DSGVTQTPKHLITATGQRVTLRCSPRSGDLSVYWYQQSLDQGLQFLIQYYNGEERAKGNILERFSAQQFPDLHSELNLSSLELGDSALYFCASSLDGDSQTQYFGPGTRLLVL.

On this clone itself: A read error may account for a junction end that differs from germline. V is TRBV2 and J is TRBJ2-4; D unclear. From germline, CDR1 is SNHLY and CDR2 FYNNEI. This CDR3 is 11 amino acids long. The CDR3 DNA sequence: TGTGCCAGCAGTGCGCTCGGGCAGGCCGACTTC. Translated, it gives CASSALGQADF.

This clone was detected once. The chain joins TRBV13 to TRBJ2-2; D uncertain. Trimming cost V 1 base and J 6 bases, with 3 bases left between them. This CDR3 spans 12 amino acids. Germline V gene lookup returns CDR1 PRHDT and CDR2 FYEKMQ (reference sequence). The CDR3 nucleotides are TGTGCCAGCAGCTTAGATGCCGGGGAGCTGTTTTTT. It encodes CASSLDAGELFF.

The chain recombines TRBV6-1 with TRBJ1-4; possibly TRBD1 for D (5 bases). V was pared by 8 bases and J by 0 bases, with 10 bases between. Germline V gene data show CDR1 as MNHNS and CDR2 as SASEGT. The CDR3 has 14 amino acids. The CDR3, as DNA: TGTGCCAGCGGGGGGGGAGCAACTAATGAAAAACTGTTTTTT. Its translation is CASGGGATNEKLFF.

V usage is TRBV4-2 and J usage is TRBJ1-1, with D hard to call. The germline V and J ends were trimmed by 1 base and 7 bases, with 13 bases remaining between them. This CDR3 is 14 amino acids long. Germline V CDR1 and CDR2: LGHNA, YNFKEQ. This CDR3 is CASSQASFGIEAFF. Written as DNA, the CDR3 is TGTGCCAGCAGCCAAGCTTCATTCGGGATTGAAGCTTTCTTT.

This chain connects TRBV5-1 to TRBJ2-7; 11 nucleotides agree with TRBD1. Germline CDR1 reads SGHRS; CDR2 reads YFSETQ. V was clipped by 4 bases and J by 10 bases; unmatched bases: 7. CDR3 length: 13 amino acids. CDR3 residues: CASSPMGQGDQYF. The CDR3, as DNA: TGCGCCAGCAGCCCGATGGGACAGGGGGATCAGTACTTC. The whole variable domain, filled in from reference TRBV5-1 and TRBJ2-7, reads KAGVTQTPRYLIKTRGQQVTLSCSPISGHRSVSWYQQTPGQGLQFLFEYFSETQRNKGNFPGRFSGRQFSNSRSEMNVSTLELGDSALYLCASSPMGQGDQYFGPGTRLTVT.

This chain joins TRBV5-1 and TRBJ1-1, with D unresolved. The CDR3 runs to 14 residues. Deletions cut 2 bases from V and 0 bases from J, with 8 bases between. In germline, CDR1 is SGHRS, CDR2 YFSETQ. The CDR3 region is CASSLDGMNTEAFF. The CDR3 nucleotides read TGCGCCAGCAGCTTAGACGGCATGAACACTGAAGCTTTCTTT.

V gene TRBV4-1 combines with J gene TRBJ2-7, with D possibly TRBD1 on 6 matching bases. Trimming took 1 base from V and 4 from J, leaving 17 bases between them. CDR1 is MGHRA, CDR2 YSYEKL, per germline. The CDR3 consists of 16 residues. Here the CDR3 DNA reads TGCGCCAGCAGCCAAGCATCGACAGGTACGGGGTACGAGCAGTACTTC. Translation: CASSQASTGTGYEQYF.

This rearrangement joins TRBV29-1 to TRBJ1-2; 9 positions match TRBD1. Losses at the gene ends were 7 bases for V and 4 bases for J; bases not matched to a gene: 7. The germline CDR1 and CDR2 sequences are SQVTM and ANQGSEA. There are 13 residues in the CDR3. CDR3 protein: CSATGTGLYGYTF. The CDR3 DNA is TGCAGCGCCACCGGGACAGGGCTCTATGGCTACACCTTC.

This chain joins TRBV30 and TRBJ2-2; 8 bases align to TRBD1. Per the germline V gene, CDR1 is GTSNPN and CDR2 is SVGIG (reference sequence). CDR3 length: 13 amino acids. DNA of the CDR3: TGTGCTTTGGACAGGGTGAACACCGGGGAGCTGTTTTTT. It is translated as CALDRVNTGELFF.

The V and J genes are TRBV6-1 and TRBJ1-4; D is perhaps TRBD1 (5 bases). The CDR3 is made up of 15 amino acids. Germline CDR1 and CDR2: MNHNS and SASEGT. The V gene lost 8 bases and the J gene lost 3 bases, with 16 bases spanning the gap. The CDR3 DNA is TGTGCCAGCTCTCCAGCCGGGGCCTCTAATGAAAAACTGTTTTTT. Translated: CASSPAGASNEKLFF.

The rearrangement joins TRBV5-1 to TRBJ1-5; perhaps TRBD1 as D (6 bases). CDR3 length equals 14 residues. V lost 4 bases to trimming and J lost 4 bases, with 12 bases between them. The germline CDR1 and CDR2 sequences are SGHRS and YFSETQ. The CDR3 spells CASSVGQPNQPQHF. DNA for the CDR3: TGCGCCAGCAGCGTGGGACAACCAAATCAGCCCCAGCATTTT.

V and J are TRBV11-2 and TRBJ2-3, with 7 bases fitting TRBD2. In germline, CDR1 is SGHAT, CDR2 FQNNGV. This CDR3 has 15 amino acids. The ends lost 4 bases at V and 3 bases at J; junction bases unmatched: 7. CDR3 bases: TGTGCCAGCAGCTCCCTCGGACTAGAAACAGATACGCAGTATTTT. Its translation is CASSSLGLETDTQYF.

This CDR3 reads CASRTGDTGELFF. CDR3 DNA: TGTGCCAGCAGGACAGGGGACACCGGGGAGCTGTTTTTT. The chain employs TRBV6-4 and TRBJ2-2, with TRBD1 identical over 8 bases. Germline V gives CDR1 MRHNA, CDR2 SNTAGT. The CDR3 contains 13 residues. The ends lost 6 bases at V and 3 bases at J; junction bases unmatched: 0.

The chain is built from TRBV7-9 and TRBJ1-2, with 7 bases matching TRBD1. With V trimmed by 3 bases and J by 6 bases, 4 bases remained unmatched. CDR1 SEHNR and CDR2 FQNEAQ come from the germline V gene (reference sequence). The CDR3 runs 13 residues. The CDR3 coding sequence is TGTGCCAGCAGCTTCCGACAGGGCCATGGCTACACCTTC. Translated: CASSFRQGHGYTF.

The genes are TRBV15 and TRBJ1-1; a possible D gene is TRBD1 (5 bases). The CDR3 is made up of 16 amino acids. The germline gives CDR1 LNHNV, CDR2 YYDKDF (reference sequence). V lost 1 base, J lost 1 base, and 13 bases lay in between. Written as DNA, the CDR3 is TGTGCCACCAGCAGAGGAGTTGGGGGATCGAACACTGAAGCTTTCTTT. It translates to CATSRGVGGSNTEAFF.

The genes are TRBV6-1 and TRBJ1-1, with D possibly being TRBD1 (5 bases). Germline V gene sequence: CDR1 MNHNS, CDR2 SASEGT. CDR3 length: 12 residues. V shed 1 base and J shed 10 bases, with 10 bases lying between them. Here the CDR3 reads CASSEDQRGAFF. The DNA of the CDR3 is TGTGCCAGCAGTGAAGACCAAAGGGGAGCTTTCTTT.

V usage is TRBV12-1 and J usage is TRBJ1-4; the D segment call TRBD1 is taken from the table without a DNA check. TRBV12-1 is given as a pseudogene. This CDR3 contains 13 residues. The CDR3: CASSRDTDEKLFF. CDR3 DNA sequence: TGTGCCAGCAGCCGGGACACGGATGAAAAACTGTTTTTT.

The rearrangement links TRBV27 to TRBJ1-2; TRBD1 aligns across 9 bases. The germline CDR1 and CDR2 sequences are MNHEY and SMNVEV (reference sequence). The CDR3 spans 14 residues. With V trimmed by 5 bases and J by 7 bases, 8 bases remained unmatched. CDR3 sequence: CASSLQGARGGYTF. CDR3 nucleotides: TGTGCCAGCAGTCTACAGGGGGCGAGAGGTGGCTACACCTTC.

Regarding this clone: Compared with germline, one end of the junction differs, possibly owing to a read error. The chain uses TRBV7-9 and TRBJ1-1; unclear D gene. Per the germline V gene, CDR1 is SEHNR and CDR2 is FQNEAQ (reference sequence). The CDR3 consists of 13 residues. DNA for the CDR3: TGTGCCAGCAGCTTTGGAGGGAACTCTGAAGCTTTCTTT. Translated: CASSFGGNSEAFF.

V gene TRBV9 combines with J gene TRBJ2-3; D gene unclear. Trimming left V 4 bases short and J 0 bases short, with 18 bases between. CDR1 SGDLS and CDR2 YYNGEE come from the germline V gene. The CDR3 sequence is 17 residues long. The CDR3 nucleotides are TGTGCCAGCAGCCCGAGCCAAGGGTGGCCAAGCACAGATACGCAGTATTTT. Amino acids: CASSPSQGWPSTDTQYF.